Listed here are 11 T cell receptor beta chains from one sample, sequenced in a study of blood T cells in healthy people across ages. The second PCR ran about 6 to 12 cycles with a sample-barcoded 5' primer and J-beta primers. TCRdb re-analysed the 5' RACE reads in MiXCR, keeping a single row per CDR3 protein. This table has over 950,000 distinct CDR3 sequences, less than 45% appearing once. Sequencing was done on a sample of blood. The origin of the receptors is a man aged 18 to 30 in good health.

This clonotype has more than one count but fewer than ten. The rearrangement joins TRBV27 to TRBJ1-5, with TRBD1 identical over 7 bases. Germline lookup yields CDR1 MNHEY and CDR2 SMNVEV (reference sequence). V shed 5 bases and J 0 bases; nucleotides not matched to a gene: 7. CDR3 length: 16 residues. The CDR3 reads CASSPGTAYSNQPQHF. CDR3 DNA: TGTGCCAGCAGTCCCGGGACAGCATATAGCAATCAGCCCCAGCATTTT.

The V gene is TRBV2, the J gene TRBJ1-5; D is ambiguous. The V end was cut by 5 bases, the J end by 7 bases, with 15 bases between. Germline CDR1 is SNHLY and CDR2 is FYNNEI. The CDR3 is 14 residues long. This CDR3 reads CASSPRAPGQPQHF. The CDR3 DNA reads TGTGCCAGCAGTCCACGGGCTCCGGGACAGCCCCAGCATTTT.

In its sample, this clonotype was seen a few times. The chain carries TRBV7-2 and TRBJ2-3; 10 positions match TRBD2. V shed 1 base and J 9 bases; nucleotides not matched to a gene: 10. This CDR3 has 16 residues. The germline V gene encodes CDR1 SGHTA and CDR2 FQGNSA. CDR3 DNA: TGTGCCAGCAGCTTAGATAATTCACTAGCGGGGCGGACGCAGTATTTT. It is translated as CASSLDNSLAGRTQYF. Full variable domain (outside the CDR3, taken from reference TRBV7-2 and TRBJ2-3): GAGVSQSPSNKVTEKGKDVELRCDPISGHTALYWYRQSLGQGLEFLIYFQGNSAPDKSGLPSDRFSAERTGGSVSTLTIQRTQQEDSAVYLCASSLDNSLAGRTQYFGPGTRLTVL.

This clonotype was observed at least ten times. The V and J genes are TRBV20-1 and TRBJ1-2, with TRBD1 as a possible D gene (5 bases). Trimming removed 0 bases at V and 4 bases at J, with 21 bases between. The CDR3 runs to 17 residues. Looked up from germline, CDR1 is DFQATT and CDR2 is SNEGSKA (reference sequence). The CDR3 bases are TGCAGTGCTAGAGACGGATCGGTTCCGGGACGGAGCTATGGCTACACCTTC. Amino acids: CSARDGSVPGRSYGYTF.

This clonotype was seen more than once but under ten times. CDR3 coding DNA: TGCAGTGCTGATCAGGGGGCGAACGAAGAGACCCAGTACTTC. Its protein product is CSADQGANEETQYF. V is TRBV20-1 and J is TRBJ2-5; 8 nucleotides align to TRBD1. J gave up 3 bases and V 5 bases, and 8 bases lay outside the gene matches. The CDR3 totals 14 residues. Germline values: CDR1 DFQATT, CDR2 SNEGSKA (reference sequence).

V is TRBV6-1 and J is TRBJ1-4; 11 nucleotides line up with TRBD1. CDR1 is MNHNS and CDR2 is SASEGT in the germline V gene. The J segment lost 6 bases and the V segment lost 6 bases, leaving 3 bases of the junction unmatched. This CDR3 region has 14 residues. CDR3 coding DNA: TGTGCCAGCAGGGACAGGGGGCGGGATGAAAAACTGTTTTTT. This translates into CASRDRGRDEKLFF.

This chain connects TRBV7-9 to TRBJ1-4; D not certain. The CDR3 sequence is 15 residues long. Trimming cost V 5 bases and J 5 bases, with 15 bases left between them. Per germline, CDR1 SEHNR and CDR2 FQNEAQ (reference sequence). The CDR3 spells CASSPVLGGNEKLFF. The CDR3, as DNA: TGTGCCAGCAGCCCCGTATTAGGAGGGAATGAAAAACTGTTTTTT.

This clonotype occurred once. This clone may be a read error of a much larger clone one base away. The gene calls are TRBV6-1 and TRBJ2-1, with TRBD1 as a possible D gene (6 bases). The better agreement between TRBJ2-7 and the DNA end casts doubt on the J call. The CDR3 consists of 18 residues. Germline CDR1 MNHNS, CDR2 SASEGT. DNA for the CDR3: TGTGCCAGCAGCGAAGTGCCGACAGGACCGCTATCCTACAATGAGCAGTACTTC. It is translated as CASSEVPTGPLSYNEQYF.

As concerns this clonotype: It may be a read error: a sequence one base away is much more abundant. The rearrangement links TRBV2 to TRBJ2-3; no reliable D call. The germline V gene has CDR1 SNHLY and CDR2 FYNNEI. V was cut by 8 bases and J by 2 bases, with 14 bases left in between. There are 14 residues in the CDR3. CDR3 coding DNA: TGTGCCAGCTGGGGAACTACACTCACAGATACGCAGTATTTT. It codes for CASWGTTLTDTQYF.

This clonotype was seen a few times. The gene calls are TRBV5-5 and TRBJ1-5; no definite D call. Germline assignment: CDR1 SGHKS and CDR2 YYEKEE (reference sequence). V was clipped by 0 bases and J by 5 bases, with 9 bases between them. This CDR3 comprises 14 residues. In nucleotides, the CDR3 is TGTGCCAGCAGCTTGGACAGTTACTATCAGCCCCAGCATTTT. It codes for CASSLDSYYQPQHF.

Notes on this clonotype: Its ends do not fully match the called genes, so a read error is possible. This chain joins TRBV24-1 and TRBJ2-1; D tentatively reads TRBD1 or TRBD2 (5 bases each). The germline V gene encodes CDR1 KGHDR and CDR2 SFDVKD. This CDR3 spans 15 amino acids. CDR3 sequence reads: CTTSDVFGATNEQFF. The CDR3 nucleotides read TGTACCACCAGTGATGTTTTCGGGGCCACCAATGAGCAGTTCTTC.